The 14 T cell receptor beta chains below were found in one sample sequenced in a study of blood T cell repertoires in COVID-19 (dated by TCRdb to 2020 to 2022). Receptor libraries were prepared by the immunoSEQ multiplex PCR assay. What TCRdb holds here is the immuneACCESS table cut down to in-frame rearrangements. Part of the clones is not present; checked against another copy, under half of the missing clones reflect an unresolved V gene, and the others are unexplained. This sample gives 55,000 to 80,000 clones in total; 80% to 90% of them show up just once. The ten most abundant clones make up roughly 5.3% of the sample. Sequencing input: peripheral blood. These receptors all stem from a man aged 45 to 65 with active COVID-19.

The chain employs TRBV10-3 and TRBJ1-4; no reliable D call. Germline-derived CDR1 and CDR2 are ENHRY and SYGVKD. CDR3 length: 16 amino acids. V shed 5 bases and J shed 0 bases, with 13 bases lying between them. This CDR3 is CAISPESGATNEKLFF. As DNA, the CDR3 is TGTGCCATCAGTCCCGAGTCGGGAGCAACTAATGAAAAACTGTTTTTT.

The chain carries TRBV6-5 and TRBJ2-1, with 9 positions matching TRBD1. Germline V lookup: CDR1 MNHEY, CDR2 SVGAGI. There are 15 residues in the CDR3. Unmatched junction bases numbered 5, after V lost 4 bases and J lost 4 bases. CDR3: CASSSTQGAYNEQFF. Written as DNA, the CDR3 is TGTGCCAGCAGTTCAACACAGGGGGCGTACAATGAGCAGTTCTTC.

The rearrangement uses TRBV7-9 and TRBJ2-7, with 7 bases fitting TRBD1. There are 14 residues in the CDR3. Per germline, CDR1 SEHNR and CDR2 FQNEAQ (reference sequence). The ends lost 4 bases at V and 4 bases at J; junction bases unmatched: 7. In DNA, the CDR3 is TGTGCCAGCAGCTCGGGGACAGAGTCTTACGAGCAGTACTTC. Protein product: CASSSGTESYEQYF.

The rearrangement links TRBV27 to TRBJ2-7; 9 bases fit TRBD1. The V gene's germline CDR1 is MNHEY and CDR2 SMNVEV (reference sequence). The CDR3 has 15 amino acids. Unmatched junction bases numbered 10, after V lost 6 bases and J lost 4 bases. The chain's CDR3 is CASSRPGTGLYEQYF. The DNA of the CDR3 is TGTGCCAGCAGCCGCCCCGGGACAGGGTTGTACGAGCAGTACTTC.

Here the CDR3 reads CATSTRGANEKLFF. The CDR3 DNA sequence: TGTGCCACCAGCACCCGGGGTGCGAATGAAAAACTGTTTTTT. The J gene is TRBJ1-4, the V gene TRBV15; no firm D call. The CDR3 runs 14 residues. From germline, CDR1 is LNHNV and CDR2 YYDKDF (reference sequence). Deletions cut 4 bases from V and 5 bases from J, with 11 bases between.

V usage is TRBV19 and J usage is TRBJ2-5; a possible D gene is TRBD1 (6 bases). Germline V CDR1 and CDR2: LNHDA, SQIVND (reference sequence). This CDR3 has 14 residues. Trimming removed 8 bases from V and 1 base from J, with 14 bases in between. The CDR3 here is CASSTGHIQETQYF. CDR3 nucleotides: TGTGCCAGTTCAACAGGGCATATCCAAGAGACCCAGTACTTC.

The chain is built from TRBV5-1 and TRBJ1-1, with 12 bases lining up with TRBD1. V dropped 0 bases and J dropped 8; count of bases not matched to a gene: 2. CDR3 length: 14 residues. CDR1 is SGHRS and CDR2 is YFSETQ in the germline V gene. CDR3 nucleotides: TGCGCCAGCAGCTTGGGGGACAGGGGGCAGGAAGCTTTCTTT. Translated: CASSLGDRGQEAFF.

This clone came up a few times. The J gene is TRBJ1-2, the V gene TRBV4-2; D gene ambiguous. The CDR3 consists of 12 residues. Germline CDR1 is LGHNA and CDR2 is YNFKEQ. V dropped 4 bases and J dropped 8 bases, with 11 bases sitting between them. The CDR3 bases are TGTGCCAGCAGCCTCTGGGAGGAAGGCTACACCTTC. It codes for CASSLWEEGYTF.

Details on this clone: Other DNA sequences of this sample code for an identical CDR3. The gene calls are TRBV11-2 and TRBJ1-6, with TRBD1 matching over 8 bases. V was clipped by 0 bases and J by 10 bases; unmatched bases: 5. Per germline, CDR1 SGHAT and CDR2 FQNNGV. CDR3 length: 15 amino acids. This CDR3 is CASSLEGTGGSPLHF. CDR3 sequence (DNA): TGTGCCAGCAGCTTAGAAGGTACAGGGGGATCACCCCTCCACTTT.

V is TRBV28 and J is TRBJ1-5; D is ambiguous. Trimming took off 4 bases at V and 2 bases at J, with 12 bases between the two ends. Germline CDR1 and CDR2: MDHEN and SYDVKM. CDR3 length equals 15 residues. CDR3 sequence (DNA): TGTGCCAGCAGTTCCCATTCTGGAGGCAATCAGCCCCAGCATTTT. It codes for CASSSHSGGNQPQHF.

The V gene is TRBV3-1 (or the pseudogene TRBV3-2), the J gene TRBJ2-6, with 8 bases identical to TRBD1. V lost 4 bases and J lost 1; bases outside the gene matches: 6. The CDR3 has 17 residues. The germline V gene has CDR1 LGHDT and CDR2 YNNKEL (reference sequence). The CDR3 sequence is CASSPRTGRSGANVLTF. As DNA, the CDR3 is TGTGCCAGCAGCCCACGGACAGGGAGGTCTGGGGCCAACGTCCTGACTTTC.

The chain employs TRBV9 and TRBJ2-1, with 7 nucleotides matching TRBD1. V gave up 4 bases and J gave up 2 bases; unmatched junction bases: 6. The CDR3 contains 15 residues. Germline assignment: CDR1 SGDLS and CDR2 YYNGEE. Here the CDR3 reads CASSKTGSPYNEQFF. DNA for the CDR3: TGTGCCAGCAGCAAGACAGGGAGCCCCTACAATGAGCAGTTCTTC.

The chain recombines TRBV3-1 (or the pseudogene TRBV3-2) with TRBJ2-2; the D gene is possibly TRBD2 (5 bases). CDR1 and CDR2 (germline): LGHDT, YNNKEL (reference sequence). V shed 4 bases and J shed 5 bases, with 11 bases lying between them. The CDR3 has 14 amino acids. CDR3 nucleotide sequence: TGTGCCAGCAGCCCTAGCTTGGAGACCGGGGAGCTGTTTTTT. Protein: CASSPSLETGELFF.

The chain has TRBV6-2 or TRBV6-3 and TRBJ2-7; weak D call: TRBD2 (6 bases). Germline V gene sequence: CDR1 MNHEY, CDR2 SVGEGT. The CDR3 extends over 12 amino acids. V shed 0 bases and J shed 9 bases, with 9 bases lying between them. CDR3 protein: CASSYSWDLQYF. The DNA of the CDR3 is TGTGCCAGCAGTTACTCCTGGGACTTGCAGTACTTC.